This passage covers 10 T cell receptor beta chains from one sample sequenced in a study of Tregs in tolerant kidney transplant recipients. Related graft donors supplied nonmyeloablative bone marrow transplants, and mixed chimerism was transient. Clones were sequenced by immunoSEQ multiplex PCR, and TCRdb holds only the in-frame ones, with some missing. The table includes about 81,000 clones, around 90% detected once. The source material was CD4+ T cells from blood (PBMCs), sampled 24 months after the transplant. These receptors were obtained from a human patient who received a combined kidney and bone marrow transplant. Some T cells may arise from the graft donor.

The chain couples TRBV11-2 to TRBJ2-7; the match to TRBD1 covers 9 bases. The CDR3 has 14 amino acids. V lost 5 bases to trimming and J lost 2 bases; unmatched junction nucleotides: 4. Germline V gene sequence: CDR1 SGHAT, CDR2 FQNNGV. CDR3 residues: CASSSRDRAYEQYF. The CDR3 DNA sequence: TGTGCCAGCAGCAGCCGGGACAGGGCCTACGAGCAGTACTTC. Filled out from reference TRBV11-2 and TRBJ2-7, the complete variable domain reads EAGVAQSPRYKIIEKRQSVAFWCNPISGHATLYWYQQILGQGPKLLIQFQNNGVVDDSQLPKDRFSAERLKGVDSTLKIQPAKLEDSAVYLCASSSRDRAYEQYFGPGTRLTVT.

The rearrangement joins TRBV29-1 to TRBJ2-1; 12 bases match TRBD1. The germline V gene encodes CDR1 SQVTM and CDR2 ANQGSEA. After removal of 3 bases from V and 8 bases from J, the junction contained 5 bases not matched to a gene. CDR3 length: 14 residues. The CDR3 here is CSVERDRGRYEQFF. CDR3 nucleotides: TGCAGCGTTGAGAGGGACAGGGGGCGGTATGAGCAGTTCTTC.

The chain couples TRBV28 to TRBJ2-5, with D possibly TRBD1 on 6 matching bases. The germline V and J ends were trimmed by 10 bases and 0 bases, with 12 bases remaining between them. Germline V gene lookup returns CDR1 MDHEN and CDR2 SYDVKM. The CDR3 has 13 amino acids. The CDR3 reads CATITGNQETQYF. The CDR3 nucleotides read TGTGCCACCATTACAGGGAACCAAGAGACCCAGTACTTC.

The chain has TRBV28 and TRBJ2-7; a weak D match, TRBD1 (6 bases). The germline CDR1 and CDR2 sequences are MDHEN and SYDVKM. The V and J ends lost 6 bases and 3 bases respectively, with 18 bases between them. The CDR3 covers 15 residues. The CDR3 protein is CASSQGRNGNYEQYF. The CDR3 DNA follows: TGTGCCAGCAGCCAGGGGCGCAATGGAAACTACGAGCAGTACTTC.

The chain carries TRBV7-2 and TRBJ2-3; the D gene is possibly TRBD2 (6 bases). Germline CDR1 and CDR2: SGHTA and FQGNSA. V was cut by 1 base and J by 2 bases, with 10 bases left in between. The CDR3 loop spans 15 amino acids. The CDR3 protein is CASSLEAGFTDTQYF. The CDR3 bases are TGTGCCAGCAGCTTAGAGGCGGGGTTCACAGATACGCAGTATTTT.

V and J are TRBV6-5 and TRBJ2-7; D perhaps matches TRBD1 (7 bases). CDR1 is MNHEY, CDR2 SVGAGI, per germline. The V end was cut by 0 bases, the J end by 5 bases, with 17 bases between. CDR3 length: 16 residues. CDR3: CASSYSSARGVDEQYF. The CDR3 region has the DNA TGTGCCAGCAGTTACTCGTCAGCCAGGGGGGTCGACGAGCAGTACTTC.

The gene calls are TRBV2 and TRBJ2-1, with 10 bases matching TRBD2. The V gene's germline CDR1 is SNHLY and CDR2 FYNNEI. Trimming removed 2 bases from V and 0 bases from J; junction bases left unmatched: 10. The CDR3 sequence is 19 residues long. In DNA, the CDR3 is TGTGCCAGCAGTGAATACTGGCTAGCGGGGGACAGCTCCTACAATGAGCAGTTCTTC. This sequence encodes CASSEYWLAGDSSYNEQFF.

CDR3: CASSQEMKASGYNEQFF. In DNA form, the CDR3 reads TGCGCCAGCAGCCAAGAGATGAAGGCTAGCGGATACAATGAGCAGTTCTTC. The chain couples TRBV4-1 to TRBJ2-1; 7 nucleotides line up with TRBD2. The CDR3 sequence is 17 residues long. CDR1 MGHRA and CDR2 YSYEKL come from the germline V gene. Trimming removed 0 bases from V and 4 bases from J; junction bases left unmatched: 9.

This clone was found once. The V and J genes are TRBV7-7 and TRBJ2-3; TRBD1 might be the D (5 bases). This CDR3 is built from 17 residues. Deletions cut 5 bases from V and 1 base from J, with 19 bases between. Germline-derived CDR1 and CDR2 are SSHAT and FNYEAQ (reference sequence). CDR3 residues: CASSPFMGQGGTDTQYF. The CDR3, as DNA: TGTGCCAGCAGCCCCTTTATGGGCCAGGGTGGCACAGATACGCAGTATTTT.

As DNA, the CDR3 is TGTGCCAGCAGCGCCACAGGGGACAACGAGCAGTACTTC. Its translation: CASSATGDNEQYF. This chain connects TRBV9 to TRBJ2-5; 7 nucleotides agree with TRBD1. The assigned J gene may be wrong: the sequence end matches TRBJ2-7 better. The CDR3 length is 13 residues. Germline V gives CDR1 SGDLS, CDR2 YYNGEE.